This T cell receptor (beta chain) stems from a study of post-analysis software for immune sequencing data. Study-wide results and limits: Strong co-clustering by F measure was evident for samples that had been prepared in the same batch. There was significantly lower normalized Chao1 diversity in multiple sclerosis patients than in controls. Roughly 5 TRBV segments, TRBV5-6, TRBV5-1 and TRBV20-1 among them, were found more frequent in patients than controls.

Researchers reported that TCR beta cDNA libraries carried unique molecular identifiers. TCRdb re-called the PCR reads with MiXCR, one entry per CDR3 protein. The sample lists almost 700,000 distinct CDR3 sequences, approximately 60% occurring once. As to this clonotype: Its antigen is undetermined.

The CDR3 sequence is 15 residues long. V lost 7 bases, J lost 7 bases, and 22 bases lay in between. Germline lookup yields CDR1 MNHEY and CDR2 SVGAGI. What was sequenced was blood. The sequence was obtained from a girl aged 2-10 years with multiple sclerosis. V and J are TRBV6-5 and TRBJ1-2; TRBD1 is a possible D gene (5 bases). In DNA form, the CDR3 reads TGTGCCAGCACCATAAGCTCGGGACTCCTTGGTGGCTACACCTTC. This gives the protein CASTISSGLLGGYTF.